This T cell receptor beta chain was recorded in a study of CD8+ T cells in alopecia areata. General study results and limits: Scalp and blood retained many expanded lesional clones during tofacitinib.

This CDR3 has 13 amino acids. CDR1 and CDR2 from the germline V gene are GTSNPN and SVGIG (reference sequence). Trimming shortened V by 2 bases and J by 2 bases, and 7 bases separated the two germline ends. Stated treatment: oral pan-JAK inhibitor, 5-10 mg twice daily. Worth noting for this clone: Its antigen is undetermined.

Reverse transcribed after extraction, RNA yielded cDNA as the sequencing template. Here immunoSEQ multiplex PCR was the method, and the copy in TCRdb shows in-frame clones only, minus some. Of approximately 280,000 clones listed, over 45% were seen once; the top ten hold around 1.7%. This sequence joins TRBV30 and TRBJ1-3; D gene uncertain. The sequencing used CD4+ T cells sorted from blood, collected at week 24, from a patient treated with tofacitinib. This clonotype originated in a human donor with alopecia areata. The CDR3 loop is CAWSSQPGNTIYF. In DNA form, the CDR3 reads TGTGCCTGGAGTTCCCAGCCTGGAAACACCATATATTTT.